Described below is a single T cell receptor beta chain sequence and its context. The CDR3 spans 16 residues. V was shortened by 4 bases and J by 4 bases, with 17 bases between the two germline ends. CDR1 is PRHDT, CDR2 FYEKMQ, per germline (reference sequence). This sample is part of a study of shared clonotypes between healthy human individuals. The repertoire was sequenced with immunoSEQ multiplex PCR; TCRdb's copy has only in-frame clones and lacks some. The sample holds almost 700,000 clones, around 90% seen once. Terminally differentiated effector memory CD45RA+ cells were excluded from the naive CD8 cells, which were CD45RO-negative and positively selected for CCR7.

The specimen sequenced was naive CD8+ T cells sorted from blood. The TCR originated in a man aged 30-40 years in good health. This chain uses TRBV13 with TRBJ1-3; perhaps TRBD1 as D (6 bases). The CDR3 DNA reads TGTGCCAGCAGCTCAGGGGTGTCCTTGGGGGGAAACACCATATATTTT. Protein product: CASSSGVSLGGNTIYF.